This T cell receptor (beta chain) appears in the sequencing data of a study of CD8+ T cells in alopecia areata (dated 2018 in TCRdb). Regarding the complete study: Treated patients were enrolled in an open-label pilot trial of oral tofacitinib, 5 to 10 mg twice daily, for moderate-to-severe alopecia areata. Tofacitinib was administered for 6 to 18 months, and 6 months of follow-up off drug were then conducted to assess delayed response and recurrence. Disease severity in treated patients was measured with the SALT score, which quantifies the percentage of affected scalp surface area. To study T cell clonal expansion in alopecia areata, the researchers applied high-throughput TCRbeta sequencing to both the C3H/HeJ mouse model and human patients. On the human side, TCRbeta sequencing was run on scalp tissue and on sorted CD4+ and CD8+ peripheral blood T cells from healthy controls and from alopecia areata patients with either patchy or totalis/universalis disease. Patients on tofacitinib were biopsied at baseline and after 4 and 24 weeks of treatment, and several of the patients also had a later scalp biopsy. Clonality in the scalp was compared among normal scalp (n=4), patchy alopecia areata scalp (n=8), and alopecia totalis/universalis scalp (n=8). The RNA source kit depended on sample type: the PAXgene miRNA kit for fixed scalp, the miRNeasy kit for PBMCs, and the RNeasy kit for mouse skin. TCRbeta CDR3 regions were amplified by immunoSEQ multiplex PCR with 35 Vbeta forward and 13 Jbeta reverse primers. The full study reports these points: Unlike mouse skin, which is dominated by gammadelta T cells, normal human skin has resident alphabeta T cells that are also sequenced, and this complicates analysis of the scalp TCR repertoire. Scalp clonality and the number of expanded CD8+ clones among the top 100 scalp clones were significantly decreased by tofacitinib. Higher clonality and more expanded CD8+ clones were observed in lesional scalp than in normal scalp, particularly in alopecia totalis/universalis, a finding suggestive of antigenic drive. Shared TCR sequences between patients were less evident than in mice, which may be partly attributable to HLA diversity in the patient population. Many expanded lesional clones persisted in scalp and blood during tofacitinib treatment, which may partly explain relapse after stopping treatment. The treated cohort was small, with a single nonresponder, so links between baseline CD8+ expansion and response need larger studies.

V is shortened by 4 bases, J by 5 bases, and the region joining them spans 12 bases. The CDR3 spans 13 residues, from the cysteine through the phenylalanine. Solely the CDR3 DNA is kept, with 39 bases framed from the first base. From the germline V gene, CDR1 is SGHRS and CDR2 is YFSETQ. The library was made by the immunoSEQ multiplex PCR assay. RNA was extracted from all samples and reverse transcribed into cDNA, which served as template for TCR sequencing. First-strand cDNA was synthesized using SuperScript III with a 2:1 mix of oligo-dT and random hexamers. Amplification bias was assessed with a synthetic immune receptor repertoire, and residual bias was removed computationally. The published analysis was carried out like this. Raw reads were preprocessed to remove errors, and CDR3 was defined according to IMGT conventions as the region from the conserved cysteine to phenylalanine. Clonality was computed as 1 minus the Shannon entropy, with the entropy normalized by log2 of the number of productive unique TCRs. Whether scalp clones were CD4 or CD8 was inferred by matching scalp TCRbeta sequences against CD4 and CD8 repertoires sorted from blood. Here the immuneACCESS table is served through TCRdb, limited to in-frame sequences with V and J called. Missing clones are a known gap in these copies; in checked studies unresolved V genes cover under half, and the rest lacks a known reason. Clonal size and the V and J genes are those of that table, whereas D and trimming came from the DNA. Within this sample are about 60,000 clones, with around 45% of them counted one time only. Of the sample, roughly 20% is held by the ten largest clones.

This clone was counted a few times. It has no known antigen specificity. No much larger clone exists at a distance of one base, and base qualities are not known. Reading the label with the study, this specimen's treatment or condition is: oral pan-JAK inhibitor, 5-10 mg twice daily. From alopecia areata patients, peripheral blood was collected along with lesional scalp punch biopsies. PBMCs were isolated by density centrifugation and stained for CD3, CD4 and CD8, and CD4+ and CD8+ T cells were sorted on a FACSAria. This TCR derives from a human donor with alopecia areata. The chain joins TRBV5-1 to TRBJ1-1, with a tentative D gene TRBD1 over 5 matching bases. This specimen consisted of CD8+ T cells sorted from blood, obtained between weeks 36 and 40, from a patient treated with tofacitinib. The CDR3: CASSALWGTEAFF. At the DNA level, the sequence is TGCGCCAGCAGCGCGTTATGGGGGACTGAAGCTTTCTTT.